The present TCR beta chain was sequenced within a study of cytomegalovirus exposure and HLA in healthy donors. PCR was performed using 60 Vbeta and 13 Jbeta primers. TCRdb's copy holds only in-frame clones and misses some; the assay was immunoSEQ multiplex PCR. This sample carries about 300,000 clones, 86% of them seen once, and the ten largest clones take roughly 4%. Sequences were obtained from PBMCs. The sequence was collected from a middle-aged man in good health and CMV-seropositive.

The CDR3 region has the DNA TGTGCCAGCAGCTCCGGGGGGGGGAGATGGGCCGAGCAGTACTTC. Translating it yields CASSSGGGRWAEQYF. V and J are TRBV7-9 and TRBJ2-7; 8 bases are shared with TRBD2. The V and J ends lost 4 bases and 6 bases, in that order; junction bases with no gene match: 11. The germline V gene encodes CDR1 SEHNR and CDR2 FQNEAQ (reference sequence). The CDR3 runs 15 residues.